The 11 T cell receptor beta chains given below trace back to one sample, sequenced in a study of T cell responses to AZD1222 COVID-19 vaccine. Profiling relied on immunoSEQ multiplex PCR, and the TCRdb table lists in-frame clones only, not all of them. This table holds around 120,000 clones, over 75% found once. Sequencing was performed on peripheral blood, taken on day 0 of AZD1222 vaccination. Source of these receptors: an adult in good health.

The rearrangement uses TRBV5-4 and TRBJ2-3, with D maybe TRBD1 (6 bases). The ends were cut back, 3 bases at V and 4 bases at J, with 6 bases in the middle. The CDR3 runs 12 residues. From germline, CDR1 is SGHNT and CDR2 YYREEE (reference sequence). This chain's CDR3 is CASSSGADTQYF. CDR3 bases: TGTGCCAGCAGCTCAGGGGCAGATACGCAGTATTTT.

J is TRBJ2-5 and V is TRBV5-1; 10 bases agree with TRBD2. The CDR3 runs to 16 residues. Unmatched junction bases numbered 7, after V lost 4 bases and J lost 1 base. Germline V gene data show CDR1 as SGHRS and CDR2 as YFSETQ. CDR3 nucleotide sequence: TGCGCCAGCAGCGATCTAGCGGGGGAACCCCAAGAGACCCAGTACTTC. Protein: CASSDLAGEPQETQYF.

This clone was seen once. The chain employs TRBV5-1 and TRBJ1-4, with D possibly matching TRBD1 (6 bases). The CDR3 is 18 residues long. Germline values: CDR1 SGHRS, CDR2 YFSETQ. V was shortened by 4 bases and J by 0 bases, with 19 bases between the two germline ends. CDR3 region: CASSRTPGAGATNEKLFF. For the CDR3, the DNA is TGCGCCAGCAGCCGGACCCCGGGGGCGGGGGCAACTAATGAAAAACTGTTTTTT. The complete variable domain, with remaining parts taken from reference TRBV5-1 and TRBJ1-4, reads KAGVTQTPRYLIKTRGQQVTLSCSPISGHRSVSWYQQTPGQGLQFLFEYFSETQRNKGNFPGRFSGRQFSNSRSEMNVSTLELGDSALYLCASSRTPGAGATNEKLFFGSGTQLSVL.

The genes are TRBV7-2 and TRBJ1-1, with unresolved D. Trimming removed 3 bases at V and 1 base at J, with 3 bases between. Germline CDR1 and CDR2: SGHTA and FQGNSA. This CDR3 is 12 amino acids long. The CDR3 loop is CASSFQNTEAFF. The CDR3 nucleotides are TGTGCCAGCAGCTTTCAGAACACTGAAGCTTTCTTT.

This clone has just a few counts. The chain links TRBV19 to TRBJ2-1, with D possibly TRBD2 on 6 matching bases. This CDR3 contains 15 residues. V lost 3 bases, J lost 0 bases, and 9 bases lay in between. The germline V gene encodes CDR1 LNHDA and CDR2 SQIVND (reference sequence). CDR3: CASSIAGSSYNEQFF. In DNA form, the CDR3 reads TGTGCCAGTAGTATCGCCGGGAGCTCCTACAATGAGCAGTTCTTC.

The rearrangement uses TRBV4-1 and TRBJ1-3; TRBD1 matches 7 bases. The CDR3 length is 14 residues. The germline CDR1 and CDR2 sequences are MGHRA and YSYEKL. Unmatched junction bases numbered 4, after V lost 6 bases and J lost 2 bases. CDR3 amino acids: CASRTGSAGNTIYF. The CDR3 DNA reads TGCGCCAGCAGGACAGGGTCCGCTGGAAACACCATATATTTT.

The rearrangement uses TRBV5-4 and TRBJ2-5; perhaps TRBD2 as D (6 bases). The CDR3 length is 14 residues. V lost 2 bases and J 5 bases, leaving 13 bases between the germline ends. Germline CDR1 is SGHNT and CDR2 is YYREEE (reference sequence). The CDR3 spells CASSFGGDLETQYF. The CDR3 coding sequence is TGTGCCAGCAGCTTCGGCGGGGATTTGGAGACCCAGTACTTC.

This chain uses TRBV11-3 with TRBJ2-2, with D unresolved. Germline V gene sequence: CDR1 SGHNT, CDR2 YENEEA. The V and J ends lost 3 bases and 8 bases respectively, with 10 bases between them. The CDR3 contains 13 residues. Written as DNA, the CDR3 is TGTGCCAGCAGCTTCGCTCCAAGTGGGGAGCTGTTTTTT. Translation: CASSFAPSGELFF.

The chain joins TRBV28 to TRBJ2-7, with a possible D match to TRBD2 (7 bases). CDR3 length: 14 amino acids. Between the trimmed V and J ends, which lost 7 bases and 5 bases, there was a span of 18 bases. Germline loops: CDR1 MDHEN, CDR2 SYDVKM. CDR3 region: CASTWGGGSNEQYF. The CDR3 region has the DNA TGTGCCAGCACCTGGGGAGGGGGATCAAACGAGCAGTACTTC.

The V call is TRBV5-4, the J call TRBJ1-2, with 7 bases aligning to TRBD1. There are 15 residues in the CDR3. Trimming took 3 bases from V and 7 from J; bases not matched to a gene: 12. Germline values: CDR1 SGHNT, CDR2 YYREEE (reference sequence). The chain's CDR3 is CASSWGQLKLVGYTF. CDR3 coding DNA: TGTGCCAGCAGCTGGGGACAGTTAAAATTAGTTGGCTACACCTTC.

The chain is built from TRBV7-9 and TRBJ2-7, with D tentatively TRBD1 or TRBD2 (5 bases each). Germline CDR1 reads SEHNR; CDR2 reads FQNEAQ (reference sequence). V gave up 5 bases and J gave up 0 bases, with 20 bases separating them. The CDR3 totals 17 residues. The CDR3 here is CASSPQPLGASSYEQYF. DNA of the CDR3: TGTGCCAGCAGCCCACAACCACTAGGGGCCAGCTCCTACGAGCAGTACTTC.